This TCR beta chain was profiled in a study of regulatory T cells in long-lasting Graves disease. The overall study: Freshly diagnosed Graves' patients had used antithyroid drugs for under 3 months. Study-wide results and caveats: The study found lower TCR diversity in persistent Graves' patients than in newly diagnosed ones.

Researchers made TCR beta libraries by using iRepertoire HTBI primers and running Arm-PCR on CDR3 regions. TCRdb used MiXCR to reprocess the multiplex PCR reads, holding one entry per CDR3 protein. The repertoire consists of roughly 350,000 distinct CDR3 sequences, with around 15% occurring once and the leading ten covering 20%. CDR1 SGHTA and CDR2 FQGTGA come from the germline V gene. This CDR3 region has 13 residues. This clonotype was seen ten or more times. What it binds is unknown. One end of the junction varies from germline; a read error may be responsible. Time point denoted: newly diagnosed GD, antithyroid drugs for less than 3 months. PBMC RNA served as the TCR library source. Doctors identified Graves' disease using the American Thyroid Association guidelines. The same specimen was also included in a second study, on T cells in Graves' hyperthyroidism and ophthalmopathy. That report adds: An initial round of RT-PCR targeting the TCR CDR3 relied on the HTBI primer set.

The input for sequencing was peripheral blood mononuclear cells (PBMCs), taken at new diagnosis, from a patient treated with antithyroid drugs. V and J are TRBV7-3 and TRBJ1-2; the match to TRBD1 covers 8 bases. The clonotype was recovered from a woman aged 18-29 years with Graves disease. CDR3 protein: CASSLDRGYGYTF. For the CDR3, the DNA is TGCGCCAGCAGCCTTGACAGGGGCTATGGCTACACCTTC.